This T cell receptor (beta chain) was identified during a study of response to subunit inactivated influenza vaccine. Details on this clonotype: Its antigen is unknown.

One entry per CDR3 protein, called by TCRdb with MiXCR from the RT-PCR reads. This sample has approximately 530,000 distinct CDR3 sequences; 10% to 15% occur once, and the top ten carry about an eighth. Trimming shortened V by 4 bases and J by 4 bases, and 14 bases separated the two germline ends. The length of the CDR3 is 14 residues. CDR1 SGHRS and CDR2 YFSETQ come from the germline V gene. Notes on the study in general: The authors suggested that every seasonal influenza vaccination recruits few new T cells.

This chain links TRBV5-1 with TRBJ2-5; D tentatively reads TRBD1 or TRBD2 (5 bases each). The sequence derives from a man over 45 who received an inactivated influenza vaccine. The sequencing used PBMCs from blood, collected roughly 6 weeks after vaccination. The CDR3 loop reads CASSAGTDVETQYF. CDR3 bases: TGCGCCAGCAGCGCAGGGACCGACGTAGAGACCCAGTACTTC. Together with reference TRBV5-1 and TRBJ2-5, the CDR3 gives the full variable domain: KAGVTQTPRYLIKTRGQQVTLSCSPISGHRSVSWYQQTPGQGLQFLFEYFSETQRNKGNFPGRFSGRQFSNSRSEMNVSTLELGDSALYLCASSAGTDVETQYFGPGTRLLVL.